Listed here is a single T cell receptor (beta chain). The antigen it binds to is not known. Qualities for individual bases were not recorded, and no much larger clone is one base off. All of the isolated RNA was reverse transcribed with the High Capacity cDNA Reverse Transcription Kit, so expressed TCRB transcripts were sequenced. Deep immunoSEQ sequencing was applied to naive, central memory and regulatory T cell samples, giving an average of about 3.6 million total reads per sample. After sorted cells were lysed in RLT buffer, RNA was extracted with DNase-treated RNeasy Micro or Mini kits, with the choice depending on cell number. To prevent cross-contamination, each cell subset was processed individually, whereas patient and healthy donor samples were processed jointly. The immunoSEQ multiplex PCR was used to amplify TCRB sequences from cDNA, yielding 87-bp fragments that span the CDR3 region. Sequencing of the amplicons was done on the Illumina HiSeq platform. As for the authors' bioinformatics: PCR bias was computationally corrected using synthetic template baselines, reads within Hamming distance 2 were collapsed, and singletons that could not be merged were discarded. Reads were aligned against IMGT so that V, D and J genes, CDR3 length and insertions or deletions at six rearrangement sites could be assigned. Clonotype counts were normalized to sorted cell number within each subset before computing true diversity and Gini coefficients with the tcR R package. The overlap coefficient, calculated on TCRB nucleotide sequences, was used to quantify repertoire sharing. Held by TCRdb, this immuneACCESS table contains in-frame sequences only and omits some clones. Under half of the omission traces to an unresolved V gene where checked; the cause of the rest is unknown. The D gene and trimming were derived from the DNA, and the V and J assignments and clone size from that table. Within this sample are 140,000 to 150,000 clones, with roughly an eighth of them counted one time only. The ten largest clonotypes hold around 1.2% of the sample.

Each donor gave one peripheral blood draw, averaging roughly 0.11 L, which was collected into heparinised tubes. A BD FACSAria II and a panel including CD45RO, CCR7, CD25, CD127, CD95 and CD27 were used to sort naive, central memory, regulatory and stem cell-like memory CD4+ T cells. Purity was above 98% for every sorted population. PBMCs were separated immediately by Lymphoprep density gradient centrifugation and were stained directly, without being cultured. To minimize batch effects, samples were stained and sorted in pairs, one healthy donor with one patient per experiment. The sample originates from a study of beta chain features in type 1 diabetes (dated by TCRdb to 2017 to 2018). Notes on the research overall: Mean age, gender distribution, total cell number and subset yield did not differ between patients and healthy donors. A total of over 95,000,000 sorted cells were examined across all samples, and RNA yield correlated strongly with the number of cells per subset. In the study, TCRB repertoires of sorted circulating CD4+ T cell subsets from recently diagnosed type 1 diabetes patients were compared with those of matched healthy donors. Naive and central memory subsets were obtained from all 30 or so donors, but regulatory and stem cell-like memory subsets were isolated from only 8 patients and about 8 healthy donors. The study at large found these results: Shorter templates might be favored by PCR, yet because patient and control samples were amplified and corrected together, any such skew would affect both groups equally. Sequencing cDNA rather than genomic DNA could over-represent highly expressing activated cells, although activation and CD3 levels did not differ between groups. Type 1 diabetes patients showed a moderate but significant shortening of TCRB CDR3 length in all four CD4+ subsets. Because small numbers of individuals were included in the HLA sub-analyses, any influence of HLA type on TCRB rearrangement was left unresolved. Naive, central memory and regulatory TCRB repertoires appeared more similar among patients than among healthy donors. At VDJ recombination sites, type 1 diabetes patients had fewer insertions and more deleted nucleotides, which implies abnormalities in thymic rearrangement.

CDR1 and CDR2 were assigned from the germline V gene as MGHDK and SYGVNS. From V the trimming removes 3 bases and from J it removes 1 base, while the gene matches leave 8 bases of the junction unaccounted for. Reading from cysteine to phenylalanine, the CDR3 counts 16 amino acids. CDR3 DNA only is kept here, 48 bases in frame from base 1. The V and J segments used are TRBV25-1 and TRBJ2-5, and 7 bases in between align with TRBD1. Sequencing was carried out using central memory CD4+ T cells from blood. The sequence was obtained from a man younger than 30 with type 1 diabetes. Here the CDR3 is given as CASSDLTGSFQETQYF. Here is the DNA: TGTGCCAGCAGTGACTTGACAGGGTCCTTCCAAGAGACCCAGTACTTC. With the rest looked up from the reference TRBV25-1 and TRBJ2-5 genes rather than sequenced, the full variable domain is EADIYQTPRYLVIGTGKKITLECSQTMGHDKMYWYQQDPGMELHLIHYSYGVNSTEKGDLSSESTVSRIRTEHFPLTLESARPSHTSQYLCASSDLTGSFQETQYFGPGTRLLVL.